Presented here are 6 T cell receptor beta chains from one specimen sequenced in a study of OX40 agonist ivuxolimab in advanced cancers. Only in-frame clones appear in the TCRdb table, and some are missing; sequencing was by immunoSEQ multiplex PCR. The sample shows 70,000 to 80,000 clones, about 85% of them seen only once. The input for sequencing was CD4+ or CD8+ T cells sorted from blood, taken in a trial of the OX40 agonist ivuxolimab. All receptors come from an adult with an advanced solid tumor such as melanoma, head and neck, liver or kidney cancer.

The genes are TRBV2 and TRBJ2-5; tentative D call: TRBD1 (5 bases). Germline values: CDR1 SNHLY, CDR2 FYNNEI. The CDR3 totals 13 residues. Between the trimmed V and J ends, which lost 4 bases and 3 bases, there was a span of 9 bases. The CDR3 DNA follows: TGTGCCAGCAGTGTAGACAGAAAAGAGACCCAGTACTTC. It encodes CASSVDRKETQYF.

The table lists this clone with a count of one. The J gene is TRBJ2-4, the V gene TRBV9; D is possibly TRBD1 or TRBD2 (5 bases each). CDR1 is SGDLS, CDR2 YYNGEE, per germline. The V end was cut by 3 bases, the J end by 6 bases, with 13 bases between. The CDR3 contains 14 residues. In DNA form, the CDR3 reads TGTGCCAGCAGCGGAGACGGGGCTTCAAACATTCAGTACTTC. This gives the protein CASSGDGASNIQYF.

This chain links TRBV7-6 with TRBJ1-1; D might be TRBD1 (6 bases). V gave up 0 bases and J gave up 3 bases, with 14 bases separating them. Germline V gene lookup returns CDR1 SGHVS and CDR2 FNYEAQ. The CDR3 has 16 amino acids. CDR3 nucleotide sequence: TGTGCCAGCAGCTTAGCCGACGGGGGGGCGGACACTGAAGCTTTCTTT. It is translated as CASSLADGGADTEAFF. Filled out from reference TRBV7-6 and TRBJ1-1, the complete variable domain reads GAGVSQSPRYKVTKRGQDVALRCDPISGHVSLYWYRQALGQGPEFLTYFNYEAQQDKSGLPNDRFSAERPEGSISTLTIQRTEQRDSAMYRCASSLADGGADTEAFFGQGTRLTVV.

The rearrangement uses TRBV7-3 and TRBJ1-2; D might be TRBD1 (5 bases). From germline, CDR1 is SGHTA and CDR2 FQGTGA. The CDR3 runs to 12 residues. With 2 bases removed from V and 6 bases from J, the gap between germline ends came to 7 bases. CDR3 sequence reads: CASSLLGDGYTF. The CDR3 DNA sequence: TGTGCCAGCAGCTTATTGGGGGATGGCTACACCTTC.

This chain connects TRBV7-9 to TRBJ1-2, with TRBD1 matching over 9 bases. The CDR3 length is 13 residues. CDR1 SEHNR and CDR2 FQNEAQ come from the germline V gene (reference sequence). J gave up 7 bases and V 5 bases, and 5 bases lay outside the gene matches. CDR3 in DNA: TGTGCCAGCAGCCTACAGGGGGCAGGTGGCTACACCTTC. Translation: CASSLQGAGGYTF.

The chain employs TRBV2 and TRBJ2-5; TRBD2 agrees at 10 bases. CDR3 length: 15 amino acids. From germline, CDR1 is SNHLY and CDR2 FYNNEI. J lost 7 bases, V lost 3 bases, and 8 bases had no gene match. DNA for the CDR3: TGTGCCAGCAGTGATGTTAGCGGGGGGCGGGGGACCCAGTACTTC. This gives the protein CASSDVSGGRGTQYF.